What follows are 28 T cell receptor beta chains derived from one specimen sequenced in a study of T cell repertoires in cytomegalovirus infection. Their antigens are not known. MiXCR, applied by TCRdb to the reads, yields one record per CDR3 protein. The table lists fewer than 85,000 distinct CDR3 sequences, around 49% of them singletons, with 90% to 95% in the top ten. The specimen comprised CD8+ T cells from cultured PBMCs, sampled from culture after CMV antigen stimulation. These receptors all stem from a human donor in good health (CMV status not recorded). Some clones in this sample may be carry-over from other donors' samples.

The table lists this clonotype with a few counts. The V and J genes are TRBV7-2 and TRBJ2-1; TRBD2 matches at 11 bases. Germline-derived CDR1 and CDR2 are SGHTA and FQGNSA. The CDR3 sequence is 15 residues long. CDR3 loop: CAILAGVGSYNEQFF. The CDR3 region has the DNA TGTGCGATACTAGCGGGAGTGGGGTCCTACAATGAGCAGTTCTTC.

This clonotype was observed at least ten times. This rearrangement joins TRBV7-8 to TRBJ2-7, with 7 bases matching TRBD2. Germline assignment: CDR1 SGHVS and CDR2 FQNEAQ. The CDR3 length is 13 residues. The V segment lost 4 bases and the J segment 4 bases; nucleotides outside the gene matches: 4. The CDR3 bases are TGTGCCAGCAGCTGGGAGCGGGGTTACGAGCAGTACTTC. Protein product: CASSWERGYEQYF.

The rearrangement joins TRBV14 to TRBJ1-1, with D hard to call. The ends were cut back, 1 base at V and 1 base at J, with 22 bases in the middle. The CDR3 consists of 19 residues. The V gene's germline CDR1 is SGHDN and CDR2 FVKESK. Here the CDR3 reads CASSQGSTGFYIWNTEAFF. For the CDR3, the DNA is TGTGCCAGCAGCCAAGGATCCACCGGGTTCTACATTTGGAACACTGAAGCTTTCTTT.

The gene calls are TRBV24-1 and TRBJ2-1, with D tentatively TRBD1 (6 bases). The V and J ends lost 4 bases and 5 bases respectively, with 17 bases between them. The CDR3 loop spans 16 amino acids. The germline CDR1 and CDR2 sequences are KGHDR and SFDVKD. The CDR3 coding sequence is TGTGCCACCAGTGACGGACCGGACAGTGGTAACAATGAGCAGTTCTTC. This translates into CATSDGPDSGNNEQFF.

The CDR3 DNA reads as TGTGCCAGCAGTGATGGGACTTACTACAATGAGCAGTTCTTC. It yields the protein CASSDGTYYNEQFF. V usage is TRBV2 and J usage is TRBJ2-1, with a possible D match to TRBD2 (6 bases). V dropped 3 bases and J dropped 3 bases, with 9 bases sitting between them. Germline assignment: CDR1 SNHLY and CDR2 FYNNEI. The CDR3 covers 14 residues.

Ten or more counts support this clonotype. This chain links TRBV7-9 with TRBJ2-5, with D perhaps matching TRBD2 (6 bases). V shed 2 bases and J shed 2 bases, with 12 bases lying between them. This CDR3 has 15 amino acids. Germline V CDR1 and CDR2: SEHNR, FQNEAQ (reference sequence). The DNA of the CDR3 is TGTGCCAGCAGCTTACGGAGGCGGGGTCAAGAGACCCAGTACTTC. Amino acid sequence: CASSLRRRGQETQYF.

This clonotype was detected only a few times. V is TRBV12-5 and J is TRBJ1-6, with a weak D call TRBD1 (5 bases). Germline V CDR1 and CDR2: LGHNT, FRNRAP. V was pared by 7 bases and J by 8 bases, with 27 bases between. This CDR3 region has 18 residues. DNA for the CDR3: TGTGCTAGTGTCATCACTTCGACACGGGGCCGGCGATATTCACCCCTCCACTTT. Protein sequence: CASVITSTRGRRYSPLHF. The full variable domain, with the rest looked up from reference TRBV12-5 and TRBJ1-6, is DARVTQTPRHKVTEMGQEVTMRCQPILGHNTVFWYRQTMMQGLELLAYFRNRAPLDDSGMPKDRFSAEMPDATLATLKIQPSEPRDSAVYFCASVITSTRGRRYSPLHFGNGTRLTVT.

This chain joins TRBV7-2 and TRBJ2-5; D is unresolved. V shed 1 base and J shed 1 base, with 7 bases lying between them. The germline V gene encodes CDR1 SGHTA and CDR2 FQGNSA. The CDR3 length is 14 residues. CDR3 nucleotide sequence: TGTGCCAGCAGCTTAGATGGCTTCCAAGAGACCCAGTACTTC. This translates into CASSLDGFQETQYF.

The chain combines TRBV9 with TRBJ2-5, with 10 positions matching TRBD2. The ends lost 0 bases at V and 5 bases at J; junction bases unmatched: 10. From germline, CDR1 is SGDLS and CDR2 YYNGEE. The CDR3 is 17 amino acids. CDR3 residues: CASSVEASGGLRETQYF. The DNA for the CDR3 is TGTGCCAGCAGCGTAGAGGCTAGCGGGGGCCTGCGGGAGACCCAGTACTTC.

This clonotype was counted only a few times. The J gene is TRBJ2-3, the V gene TRBV6-2 or TRBV6-3, with 13 bases lining up with TRBD2. This CDR3 is built from 18 residues. J gave up 3 bases and V 6 bases, and 12 bases lay outside the gene matches. The germline V gene encodes CDR1 MNHEY and CDR2 SVGEGT. In nucleotides, the CDR3 is TGTGCCAGCAGCTTCCTCGCCGGACTAGCGGGAGTGACAGATACGCAGTATTTT. It yields the protein CASSFLAGLAGVTDTQYF.

The chain employs TRBV3-1 and TRBJ2-3, with a weak D call TRBD2 (5 bases). The CDR3 totals 16 residues. With 3 bases removed from V and 2 bases from J, the gap between germline ends came to 15 bases. Germline assignment: CDR1 LGHDT and CDR2 YNNKEL (reference sequence). The CDR3 coding sequence is TGTGCCAGCAGCCACGACCAACTAGATTCCACAGATACGCAGTATTTT. Amino acids: CASSHDQLDSTDTQYF.

The chain joins TRBV28 to TRBJ2-1; 10 positions match TRBD2. With V trimmed by 5 bases and J by 6 bases, 4 bases remained unmatched. CDR1 and CDR2 from the germline V gene are MDHEN and SYDVKM. The CDR3 covers 14 residues. In DNA, the CDR3 is TGTGCCAGCAGTACTAGCGGGATTGGCAATGAGCAGTTCTTC. Translation gives CASSTSGIGNEQFF.

This sequence joins TRBV4-2 and TRBJ2-6, with 8 bases identical to TRBD2. This CDR3 spans 17 amino acids. Germline CDR1 and CDR2: LGHNA and YNFKEQ. With 4 bases clipped from V and 0 bases from J, the junction kept 5 bases outside the gene matches. CDR3 protein: CASSLSGASSGANVLTF. The CDR3 coding sequence is TGTGCCAGCAGCCTTAGCGGGGCCAGCTCTGGGGCCAACGTCCTGACTTTC.

This clonotype was found a few times. The chain uses TRBV6-2 or TRBV6-3 and TRBJ1-5; TRBD1 aligns across 7 bases. The CDR3 is made up of 17 amino acids. V lost 3 bases and J lost 0; bases outside the gene matches: 8. Germline V CDR1 and CDR2: MNHEY, SVGEGT. DNA for the CDR3: TGTGCCAGCAGTTATACTGGGACAGAAAATAGCAATCAGCCCCAGCATTTT. Encoded protein: CASSYTGTENSNQPQHF.

The J gene is TRBJ1-5, the V gene TRBV10-3, with D perhaps matching TRBD1 (5 bases). V lost 0 bases to trimming and J lost 5 bases, with 8 bases between them. Germline CDR1 and CDR2: ENHRY and SYGVKD. This CDR3 region has 14 residues. CDR3 amino acids: CAISESTAHQPQHF. CDR3 DNA sequence: TGTGCCATCAGTGAGTCGACAGCCCATCAGCCCCAGCATTTT.

The V and J genes are TRBV4-1 and TRBJ1-1; possibly TRBD1 for D (6 bases). The V end lost 8 bases, the J end lost 3 bases, and 19 bases lay between the germline ends. The CDR3 is made up of 15 amino acids. The germline gives CDR1 MGHRA, CDR2 YSYEKL. This chain's CDR3 is CASGEGDGRYTEAFF. The CDR3 DNA reads TGCGCCAGCGGGGAGGGGGACGGCCGATACACTGAAGCTTTCTTT.

CDR3 sequence (DNA): TGTGCCAGCAGTTGGGGGACTTTCACAGATACGCAGTATTTT. Translation: CASSWGTFTDTQYF. V and J are TRBV6-1 and TRBJ2-3; D is perhaps TRBD2 (6 bases). Germline values: CDR1 MNHNS, CDR2 SASEGT. This CDR3 has 14 residues. V lost 5 bases and J lost 2, with 11 bases in between.

The chain is built from TRBV7-4 and TRBJ2-3; the match to TRBD2 covers 7 bases. The CDR3 is 14 residues long. V lost 10 bases, J lost 0 bases, and 7 bases stayed unmatched. Germline-derived CDR1 and CDR2 are SGHVT and SQSDAQ. The CDR3 loop reads CATALAKSTDTQYF. Here the CDR3 DNA reads TGTGCCACCGCACTAGCGAAAAGCACAGATACGCAGTATTTT.

The gene calls are TRBV27 and TRBJ2-1, with TRBD1 matching 9 bases. The ends lost 6 bases at V and 6 bases at J; junction bases unmatched: 9. From germline, CDR1 is MNHEY and CDR2 SMNVEV (reference sequence). The CDR3 runs to 15 residues. The CDR3 is CASSYTGQGGNEQFF. DNA of the CDR3: TGTGCCAGCAGCTATACGGGACAGGGTGGCAATGAGCAGTTCTTC.

This clonotype has at least ten counts. V and J are TRBV7-2 and TRBJ2-5, with D perhaps matching TRBD1 or TRBD2 (5 bases each). Germline V gene sequence: CDR1 SGHTA, CDR2 FQGNSA. V was trimmed by 5 bases and J by 2 bases, leaving 18 bases between them. There are 16 residues in the CDR3. In nucleotides, the CDR3 is TGTGCCAGCAGCGTAACTTTGGGACGTAGGCAAGAGACCCAGTACTTC. This sequence encodes CASSVTLGRRQETQYF.

This clonotype has more than one count but fewer than ten. This chain uses TRBV4-1 with TRBJ2-1, with D possibly TRBD1 on 6 matching bases. CDR3 length equals 16 residues. V shed 3 bases and J shed 3 bases, with 15 bases lying between them. CDR1 is MGHRA, CDR2 YSYEKL, per germline. CDR3 residues: CASSHPQGFLYNEQFF. In DNA form, the CDR3 reads TGCGCCAGCAGCCACCCACAGGGTTTTCTCTACAATGAGCAGTTCTTC.

This clonotype showed up just a few times. CDR3 sequence (DNA): TGTGCCAGCAGCTTCCCGGACGGACAAGGGGCCTCGCGTTATGGCTACACCTTC. This sequence encodes CASSFPDGQGASRYGYTF. The V and J genes are TRBV11-2 and TRBJ1-2; D may be TRBD1 (5 bases). Germline-derived CDR1 and CDR2 are SGHAT and FQNNGV. This CDR3 has 18 residues. V lost 3 bases, J lost 5 bases, and 25 bases lay in between.

The rearrangement joins TRBV30 to TRBJ1-2; 8 bases are shared with TRBD1. J gave up 8 bases and V 0 bases, and 20 bases lay outside the gene matches. The germline CDR1 and CDR2 sequences are GTSNPN and SVGIG (reference sequence). The CDR3 is made up of 18 amino acids. The CDR3 here is CAWSVRIHGAGGLRGYTF. CDR3 DNA: TGTGCCTGGAGTGTTCGGATTCACGGGGCAGGGGGCTTGAGGGGCTACACCTTC.

This clonotype has only a few counts. The chain's CDR3 is CASSLAQIRRGASTDTQYF. The CDR3 nucleotides are TGTGCCAGCAGCTTAGCGCAGATACGACGGGGGGCTAGCACAGATACGCAGTATTTT. This chain joins TRBV7-9 and TRBJ2-3; possibly TRBD2 for D (7 bases). The CDR3 extends over 19 amino acids. CDR1 and CDR2 (germline): SEHNR, FQNEAQ (reference sequence). V was pared by 0 bases and J by 0 bases, with 19 bases between.

This clonotype was recorded a few times. The chain employs TRBV6-1 and TRBJ2-1, with D perhaps matching TRBD2 (6 bases). Germline V gives CDR1 MNHNS, CDR2 SASEGT. V lost 2 bases, J lost 6 bases, and 11 bases lay in between. The CDR3 is 14 amino acids. The CDR3 spells CASSEYMGGNEQFF. For the CDR3, the DNA is TGTGCCAGCAGTGAATATATGGGGGGCAATGAGCAGTTCTTC.

The gene calls are TRBV29-1 and TRBJ2-5; TRBD1 matches 11 bases. The V and J ends lost 0 bases and 1 base, in that order; junction bases with no gene match: 7. The CDR3 has 17 residues. Germline V CDR1 and CDR2: SQVTM, ANQGSEA. The CDR3: CSVEDGTGGWPQETQYF. In nucleotides, the CDR3 is TGCAGCGTTGAAGACGGGACAGGGGGTTGGCCCCAAGAGACCCAGTACTTC.

Turning to this clonotype: One junction end does not reproduce the germline sequence, and a read error may be involved. The chain couples TRBV27 to TRBJ2-7, with D perhaps TRBD1 or TRBD2 (5 bases each). CDR1 MNHEY and CDR2 SMNVEV come from the germline V gene (reference sequence). The CDR3 totals 14 residues. CDR3 bases: TGTGCCAGCAGTGTATCGGGGACCGCGCCGGGGCAGTACTTC. Translated: CASSVSGTAPGQYF.

The table lists this clonotype with a few counts. V usage is TRBV5-1 and J usage is TRBJ2-1, with unresolved D. The length of the CDR3 is 12 residues. Trimming pared 0 bases from V and 10 bases from J, leaving 8 bases between. Germline V gives CDR1 SGHRS, CDR2 YFSETQ. In nucleotides, the CDR3 is TGCGCCAGCAGCTTGGCAGGAAGGGAGCAGTTCTTC. Translating gives CASSLAGREQFF.